This TCR beta chain originates from a study of T cells after yellow fever vaccination. Study-level information: Where fractions had low cell numbers, libraries were prepared from them with the SMART-Seq v4 Ultra Low Input RNA kit.

This clonotype was seen many times. Its antigen is unknown. General observations from the study: FACS-sorted repertoires could harbor abundant contaminating bulk-population clonotypes. A secondary response was less intense yet reached its peak sooner, at day 5 versus 15.

The 5'RACE template-switching step produced TCR cDNA and added a universal primer site and UMIs. From the 5' RACE reads, TCRdb called clonotypes with MiXCR, one entry per CDR3 protein. The table records a few hundred thousand distinct CDR3 sequences, roughly 4% of them present only once. V lost 8 bases, J lost 3 bases, and 9 bases stayed unmatched. CDR1 and CDR2 (germline): LGHNA, YSLEER. The CDR3 loop spans 16 amino acids. This receptor was obtained from a man aged 18 to 30 who received the YFV17D yellow fever vaccine. The chain links TRBV4-3 to TRBJ2-6, with 8 nucleotides matching TRBD1. Sequences were derived from PBMCs, sampled on the day of the yellow fever booster vaccination. The CDR3 bases are TGCGCCAGCGGGCAGGGGGCGGTCTTTGGGGCCAACGTCCTGACTTTC. It encodes CASGQGAVFGANVLTF.